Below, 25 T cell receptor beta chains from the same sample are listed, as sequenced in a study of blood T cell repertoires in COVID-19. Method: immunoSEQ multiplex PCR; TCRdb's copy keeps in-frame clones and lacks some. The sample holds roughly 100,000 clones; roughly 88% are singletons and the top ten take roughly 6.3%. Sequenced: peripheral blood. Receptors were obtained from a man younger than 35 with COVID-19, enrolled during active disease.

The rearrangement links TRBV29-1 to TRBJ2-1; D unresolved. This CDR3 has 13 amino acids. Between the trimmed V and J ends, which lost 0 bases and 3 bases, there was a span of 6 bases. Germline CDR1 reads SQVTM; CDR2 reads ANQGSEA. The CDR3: CSVEDRVYNEQFF. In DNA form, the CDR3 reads TGCAGCGTTGAAGATCGAGTCTACAATGAGCAGTTCTTC.

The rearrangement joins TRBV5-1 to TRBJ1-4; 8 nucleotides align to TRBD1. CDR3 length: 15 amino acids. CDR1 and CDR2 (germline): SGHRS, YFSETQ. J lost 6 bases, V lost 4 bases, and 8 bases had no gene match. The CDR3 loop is CASSIRTGMDEKLFF. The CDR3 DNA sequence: TGCGCCAGCAGCATCCGGACAGGGATGGATGAAAAACTGTTTTTT.

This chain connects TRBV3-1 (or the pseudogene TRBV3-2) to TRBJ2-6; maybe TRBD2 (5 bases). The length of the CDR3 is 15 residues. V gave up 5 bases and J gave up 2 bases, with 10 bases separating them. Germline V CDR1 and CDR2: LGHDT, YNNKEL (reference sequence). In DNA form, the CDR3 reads TGTGCCAGCAGCTCCAGCGGAACTGGGGCCAACGTCCTGACTTTC. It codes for CASSSSGTGANVLTF.

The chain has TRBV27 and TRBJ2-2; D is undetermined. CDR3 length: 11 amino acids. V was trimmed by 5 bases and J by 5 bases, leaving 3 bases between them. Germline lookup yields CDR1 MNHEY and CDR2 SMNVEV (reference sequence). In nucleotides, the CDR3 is TGTGCCAGCAGTCGTACCGGGGAGCTGTTTTTT. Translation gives CASSRTGELFF.

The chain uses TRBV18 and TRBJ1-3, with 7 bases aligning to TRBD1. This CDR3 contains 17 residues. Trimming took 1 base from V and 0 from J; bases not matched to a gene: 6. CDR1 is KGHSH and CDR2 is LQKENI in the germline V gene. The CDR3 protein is CASSPLSGGSSGNTIYF. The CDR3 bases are TGTGCCAGCTCACCACTGTCAGGGGGAAGCTCTGGAAACACCATATATTTT.

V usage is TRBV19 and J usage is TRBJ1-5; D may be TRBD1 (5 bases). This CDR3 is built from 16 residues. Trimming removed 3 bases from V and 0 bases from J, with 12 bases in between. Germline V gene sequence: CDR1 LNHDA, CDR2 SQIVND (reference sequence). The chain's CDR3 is CASSINRIYSNQPQHF. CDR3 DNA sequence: TGTGCCAGTAGTATTAACAGGATTTATAGCAATCAGCCCCAGCATTTT.

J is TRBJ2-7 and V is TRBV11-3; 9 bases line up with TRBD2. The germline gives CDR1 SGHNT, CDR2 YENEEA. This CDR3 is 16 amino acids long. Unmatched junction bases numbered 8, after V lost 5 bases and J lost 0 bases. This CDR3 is CASSPTTSGTSYEQYF. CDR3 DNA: TGTGCCAGCAGCCCTACGACTAGCGGAACCTCCTACGAGCAGTACTTC.

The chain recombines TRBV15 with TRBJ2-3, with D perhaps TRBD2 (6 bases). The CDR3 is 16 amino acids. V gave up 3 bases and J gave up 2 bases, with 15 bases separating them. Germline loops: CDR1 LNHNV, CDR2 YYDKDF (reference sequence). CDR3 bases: TGTGCCACCAGCAGGGGTTTCGCGGGGACCACAGATACGCAGTATTTT. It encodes CATSRGFAGTTDTQYF.

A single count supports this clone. The CDR3 is CASSDGDRGYTEAFF. CDR3 coding DNA: TGTGCCAGCAGTGACGGCGACAGGGGGTATACTGAAGCTTTCTTT. This chain connects TRBV6-1 to TRBJ1-1, with 9 bases matching TRBD1. Losses at the gene ends were 3 bases for V and 5 bases for J; bases not matched to a gene: 7. Germline values: CDR1 MNHNS, CDR2 SASEGT. The length of the CDR3 is 15 residues.

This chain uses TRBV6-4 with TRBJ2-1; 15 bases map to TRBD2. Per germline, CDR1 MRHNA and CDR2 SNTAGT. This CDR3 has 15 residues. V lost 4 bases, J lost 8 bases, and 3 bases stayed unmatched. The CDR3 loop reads CASSAGLAGGDEQFF. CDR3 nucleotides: TGTGCCAGCAGTGCCGGACTAGCGGGAGGGGATGAGCAGTTCTTC.

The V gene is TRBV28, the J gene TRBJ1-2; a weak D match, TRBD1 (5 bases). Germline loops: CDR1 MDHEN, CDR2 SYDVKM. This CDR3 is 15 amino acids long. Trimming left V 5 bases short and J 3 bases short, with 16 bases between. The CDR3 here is CASSRIGDLDYGYTF. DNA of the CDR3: TGTGCCAGCAGTCGCATAGGGGATTTGGACTATGGCTACACCTTC.

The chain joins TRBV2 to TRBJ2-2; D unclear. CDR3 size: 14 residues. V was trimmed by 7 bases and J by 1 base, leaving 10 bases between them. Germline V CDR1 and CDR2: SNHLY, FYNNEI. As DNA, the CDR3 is TGTGCCAGCATCCAGATCAAGAACACCGGGGAGCTGTTTTTT. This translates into CASIQIKNTGELFF.

This CDR3 reads CASSGRGDRGITEAFF. DNA of the CDR3: TGTGCCAGCAGCGGAAGGGGTGATAGGGGGATCACTGAAGCTTTCTTT. The chain has TRBV9 and TRBJ1-1; the D gene is possibly TRBD1 (6 bases). This CDR3 has 16 amino acids. From germline, CDR1 is SGDLS and CDR2 YYNGEE. The germline V and J ends were trimmed by 3 bases and 4 bases, with 19 bases remaining between them.

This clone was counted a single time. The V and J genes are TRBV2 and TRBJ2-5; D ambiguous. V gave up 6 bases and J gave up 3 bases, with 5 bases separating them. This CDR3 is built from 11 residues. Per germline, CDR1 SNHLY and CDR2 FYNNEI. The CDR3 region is CASSGEETQYF. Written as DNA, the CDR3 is TGTGCCAGCAGCGGAGAAGAGACCCAGTACTTC.

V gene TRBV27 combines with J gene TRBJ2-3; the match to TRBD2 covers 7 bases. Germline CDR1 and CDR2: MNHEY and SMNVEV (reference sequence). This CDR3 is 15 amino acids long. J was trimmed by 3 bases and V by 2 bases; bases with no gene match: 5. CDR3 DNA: TGTGCCAGCAGTTTAGCGGGAGTTGGGACAGATACGCAGTATTTT. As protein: CASSLAGVGTDTQYF.

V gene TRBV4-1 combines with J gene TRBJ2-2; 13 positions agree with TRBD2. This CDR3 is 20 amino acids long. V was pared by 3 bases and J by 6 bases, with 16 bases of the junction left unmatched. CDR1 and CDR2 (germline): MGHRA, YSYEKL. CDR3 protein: CASSHPGLAGIRGVSGELFF. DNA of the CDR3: TGCGCCAGCAGCCACCCGGGACTAGCGGGAATCAGGGGGGTCTCCGGGGAGCTGTTTTTT.

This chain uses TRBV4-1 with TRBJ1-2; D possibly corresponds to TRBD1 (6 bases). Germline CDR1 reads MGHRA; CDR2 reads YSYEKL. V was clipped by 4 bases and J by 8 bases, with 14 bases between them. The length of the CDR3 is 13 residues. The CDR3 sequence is CASSLRDTSGYTF. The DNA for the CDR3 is TGCGCCAGCAGCCTTCGGGACACATCGGGCTACACCTTC.

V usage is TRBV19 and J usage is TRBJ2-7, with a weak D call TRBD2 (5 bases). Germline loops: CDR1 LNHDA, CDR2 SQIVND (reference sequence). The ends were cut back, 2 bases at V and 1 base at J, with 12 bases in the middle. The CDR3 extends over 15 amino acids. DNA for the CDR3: TGTGCCAGTAGTATATTTTACGGGATATCCTACGAGCAGTACTTC. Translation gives CASSIFYGISYEQYF.

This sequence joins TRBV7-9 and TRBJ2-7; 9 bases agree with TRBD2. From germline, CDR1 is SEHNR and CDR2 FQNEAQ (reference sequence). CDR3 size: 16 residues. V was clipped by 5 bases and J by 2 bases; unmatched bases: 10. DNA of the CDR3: TGTGCCAGCAGCCCCCCTCCCGTAGCGGGGGCCTACGAGCAGTACTTC. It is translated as CASSPPPVAGAYEQYF. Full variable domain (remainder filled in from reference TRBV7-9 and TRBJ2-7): DTGVSQNPRHKITKRGQNVTFRCDPISEHNRLYWYRQTLGQGPEFLTYFQNEAQLEKSRLLSDRFSAERPKGSFSTLEIQRTEQGDSAMYLCASSPPPVAGAYEQYFGPGTRLTVT.

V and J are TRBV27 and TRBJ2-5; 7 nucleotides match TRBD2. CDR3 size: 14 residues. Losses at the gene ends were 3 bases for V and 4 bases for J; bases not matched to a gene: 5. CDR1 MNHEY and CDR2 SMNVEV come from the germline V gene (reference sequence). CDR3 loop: CASSFVSGTETQYF. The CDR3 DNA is TGTGCCAGCAGTTTCGTCAGCGGGACAGAGACCCAGTACTTC.

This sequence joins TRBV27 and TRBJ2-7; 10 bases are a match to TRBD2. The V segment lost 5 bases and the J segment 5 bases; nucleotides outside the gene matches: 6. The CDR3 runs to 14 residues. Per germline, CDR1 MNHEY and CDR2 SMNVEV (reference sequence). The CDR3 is CASSPSGRGHEQYF. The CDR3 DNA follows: TGTGCCAGCAGTCCTAGCGGGAGAGGCCACGAGCAGTACTTC.

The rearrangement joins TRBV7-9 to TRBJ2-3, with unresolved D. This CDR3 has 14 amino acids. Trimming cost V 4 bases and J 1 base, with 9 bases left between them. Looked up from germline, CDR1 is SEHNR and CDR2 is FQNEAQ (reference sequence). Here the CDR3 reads CASSSPFGTDTQYF. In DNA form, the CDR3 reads TGTGCCAGCAGCTCCCCCTTCGGCACAGATACGCAGTATTTT. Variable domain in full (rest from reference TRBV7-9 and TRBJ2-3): DTGVSQNPRHKITKRGQNVTFRCDPISEHNRLYWYRQTLGQGPEFLTYFQNEAQLEKSRLLSDRFSAERPKGSFSTLEIQRTEQGDSAMYLCASSSPFGTDTQYFGPGTRLTVL.

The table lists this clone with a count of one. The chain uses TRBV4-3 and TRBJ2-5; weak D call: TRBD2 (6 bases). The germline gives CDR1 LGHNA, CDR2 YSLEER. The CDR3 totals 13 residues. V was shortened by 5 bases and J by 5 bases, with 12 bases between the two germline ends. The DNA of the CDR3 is TGCGCCAGCAGCTCCGGGAGCCGGGAGACCCAGTACTTC. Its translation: CASSSGSRETQYF.

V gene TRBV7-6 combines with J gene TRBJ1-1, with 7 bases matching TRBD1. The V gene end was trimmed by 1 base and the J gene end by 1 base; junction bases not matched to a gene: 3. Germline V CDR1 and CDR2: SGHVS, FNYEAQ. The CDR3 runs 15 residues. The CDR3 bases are TGTGCCAGCAGCTTAGATCAGGGGGAGAACACTGAAGCTTTCTTT. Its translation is CASSLDQGENTEAFF.

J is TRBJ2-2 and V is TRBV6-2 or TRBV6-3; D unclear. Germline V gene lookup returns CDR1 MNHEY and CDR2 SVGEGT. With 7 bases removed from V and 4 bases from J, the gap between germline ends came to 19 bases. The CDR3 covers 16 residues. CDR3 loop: CASTPRPEPGTGELFF. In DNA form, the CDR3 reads TGTGCCAGCACCCCCCGACCCGAACCGGGCACCGGGGAGCTGTTTTTT.